The present TCR beta chain was sequenced within a study of Graves' ophthalmopathy and Graves' hyperthyroidism. The wider study: Blood was drawn at initial diagnosis, before any treatment.

Amplifying from RNA transcripts, the study obtained TCR beta CDR3 regions. HTBI primers served in a first-round RT-PCR, which a second-round multiplex PCR followed. Each CDR3 protein is one row after TCRdb ran MiXCR on the multiplex PCR reads. There are about 740,000 distinct CDR3 sequences in the sample; roughly two fifths occur only once, and about 40% lies in the top ten. The authors diagnosed from clinical symptoms, serum thyroxine, TRAb, thyroid ultrasound and orbital computed tomography. This clonotype was detected only a few times. The antigen is not known. The CDR3 extends over 14 amino acids. The germline CDR1 and CDR2 sequences are DFQATT and SNEGSKA (reference sequence). The V end was cut by 6 bases, the J end by 0 bases, with 15 bases between. Overall study findings and caveats: Using 13 signatures, a model distinguished ophthalmopathy from stable hyperthyroidism, reaching about 85% sensitivity and approximately 80% specificity. Blood contained most expanded thyroid clonotypes exceeding 0.001 frequency.

V is TRBV20-1 and J is TRBJ2-7, with unresolved D. Sequencing was performed on peripheral blood. This receptor was identified in an adult man with Graves' ophthalmopathy. The DNA for the CDR3 is TGCAGTGCGGCCGGGCCGATGAACTCCTACGAGCAGTACTTC. Its translation: CSAAGPMNSYEQYF.